This TCR beta chain was captured in a study of shared clonotypes between healthy human individuals. TCRdb's copy holds only in-frame clones and misses some; the assay was immunoSEQ multiplex PCR. The sample has some 1 million clones, approximately 76% seen once; the top ten hold less than 1.5%. Concerning this clone itself: Given a much more abundant clone one base away, this may be a read error. Other DNA sequences from this sample encode an identical CDR3 as well.

Every donor was a Caucasian adult from Nashville, Tennessee. The V and J ends lost 0 bases and 0 bases respectively, with 0 bases between them. Germline V gene data show CDR1 as SGHAT and CDR2 as FQNNGV. The CDR3 covers 13 residues. The TCR originated in a man between 18 and 35 years old in good health. Sequencing used memory CD4+ T cells sorted from blood. Subset defined: CD45RA-negative fraction. The V gene is TRBV11-2, the J gene TRBJ1-5; no clear D gene. The CDR3 reads CASSLDSNQPQHF. DNA of the CDR3: TGTGCCAGCAGCTTAGATAGCAATCAGCCCCAGCATTTT. Complete variable domain (other parts from reference TRBV11-2 and TRBJ1-5): EAGVAQSPRYKIIEKRQSVAFWCNPISGHATLYWYQQILGQGPKLLIQFQNNGVVDDSQLPKDRFSAERLKGVDSTLKIQPAKLEDSAVYLCASSLDSNQPQHFGDGTRLSIL.